The source of this T cell receptor beta chain is a study of blood T cell repertoires in COVID-19. About the research overall: COVID-19 samples collected from the United States, Italy and Spain covered acute and convalescent phases. Sources were T cells, B-cell-depleted T cells, or PBMCs; the material itself was cDNA or gDNA.

Original processing methods: Reference gene primer amplification in the assay estimated nucleated cell counts. TCRdb's table, derived via immunoSEQ multiplex PCR, lists solely in-frame clones and lacks some. V and J calls and clone size are copied from that table; D and trimming were computed from the DNA. The sample lists some 150,000 clones; 80% to 90% were seen once. This clone is a singleton in its sample. The germline V and J ends were trimmed by 4 bases and 0 bases, with 8 bases remaining between them. In germline, CDR1 is MNHEY, CDR2 SMNVEV (reference sequence). The CDR3 length is 14 residues. The chain joins TRBV27 to TRBJ2-3, with D tentatively TRBD2 (6 bases). The source material was peripheral blood. The sequence came from a man between 65 and 79 years old with acute or convalescent COVID-19. CDR3 in DNA: TGTGCCAGCAGTTCCGGGACTAGCACAGATACGCAGTATTTT. Translated: CASSSGTSTDTQYF.